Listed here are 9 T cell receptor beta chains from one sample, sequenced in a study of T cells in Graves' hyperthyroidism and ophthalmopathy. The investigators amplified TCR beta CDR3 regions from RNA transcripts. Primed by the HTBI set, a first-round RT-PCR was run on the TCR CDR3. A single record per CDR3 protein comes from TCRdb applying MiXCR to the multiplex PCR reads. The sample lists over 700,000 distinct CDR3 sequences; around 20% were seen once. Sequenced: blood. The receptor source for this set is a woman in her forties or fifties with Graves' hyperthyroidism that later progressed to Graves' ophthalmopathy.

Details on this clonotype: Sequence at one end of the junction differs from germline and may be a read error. In nucleotides, the CDR3 is TGTGCCAGCAGCCTAGCCCCGGGACAATACTCCTACAATGAGCAGTTCTTC. This encodes CASSLAPGQYSYNEQFF. The chain employs TRBV11-1 and TRBJ2-1; maybe TRBD1 (6 bases). The CDR3 loop spans 17 amino acids. The germline V gene has CDR1 SGHAT and CDR2 FQDESV (reference sequence).

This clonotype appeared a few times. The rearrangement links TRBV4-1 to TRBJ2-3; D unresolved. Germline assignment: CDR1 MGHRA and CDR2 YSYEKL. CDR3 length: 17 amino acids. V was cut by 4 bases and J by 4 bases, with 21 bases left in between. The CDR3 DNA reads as TGCGCCAGCAGCCCCTTGGGCGGACGAACTGGGGCAGATACGCAGTATTTT. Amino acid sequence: CASSPLGGRTGADTQYF.

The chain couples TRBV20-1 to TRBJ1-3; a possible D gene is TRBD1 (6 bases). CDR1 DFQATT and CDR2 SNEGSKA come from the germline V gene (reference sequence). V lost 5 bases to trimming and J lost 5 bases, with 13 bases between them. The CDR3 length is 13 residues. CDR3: CSAAQGQRNTIYF. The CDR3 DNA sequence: TGCAGTGCTGCGCAGGGGCAGAGAAACACCATATATTTT.

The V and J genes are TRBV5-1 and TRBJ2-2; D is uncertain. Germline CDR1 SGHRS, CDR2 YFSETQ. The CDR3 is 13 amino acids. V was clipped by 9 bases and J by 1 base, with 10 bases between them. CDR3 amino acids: CAIEKRNTGELFF. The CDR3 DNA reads TGCGCCATCGAGAAACGGAACACCGGGGAGCTGTTTTTT.

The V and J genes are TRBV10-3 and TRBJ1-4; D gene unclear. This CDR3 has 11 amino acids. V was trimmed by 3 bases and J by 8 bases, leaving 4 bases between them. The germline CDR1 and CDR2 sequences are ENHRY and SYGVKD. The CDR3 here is CAISDSEKLFF. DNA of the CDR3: TGTGCCATCAGTGACTCGGAAAAACTGTTTTTT.

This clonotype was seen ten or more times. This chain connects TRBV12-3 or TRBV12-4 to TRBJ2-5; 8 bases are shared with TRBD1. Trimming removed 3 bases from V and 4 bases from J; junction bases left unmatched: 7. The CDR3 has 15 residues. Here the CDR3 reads CASSFAGGRRETQYF. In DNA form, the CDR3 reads TGTGCCAGCAGTTTCGCAGGGGGCAGGAGAGAGACCCAGTACTTC.

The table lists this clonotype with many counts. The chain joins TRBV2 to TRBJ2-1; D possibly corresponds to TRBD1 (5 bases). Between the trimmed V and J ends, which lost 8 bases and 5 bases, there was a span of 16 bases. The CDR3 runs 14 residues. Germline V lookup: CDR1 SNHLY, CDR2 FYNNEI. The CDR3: CASETRESNNEQFF. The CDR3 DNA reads TGTGCCAGCGAGACCAGGGAATCCAACAATGAGCAGTTCTTC.

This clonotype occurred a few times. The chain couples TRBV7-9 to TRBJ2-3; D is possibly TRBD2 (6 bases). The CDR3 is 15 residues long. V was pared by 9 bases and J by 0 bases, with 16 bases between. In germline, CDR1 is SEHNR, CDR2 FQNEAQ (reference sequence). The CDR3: CASPSGDGSTDTQYF. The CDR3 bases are TGTGCCAGTCCGTCGGGGGACGGGAGCACAGATACGCAGTATTTT.

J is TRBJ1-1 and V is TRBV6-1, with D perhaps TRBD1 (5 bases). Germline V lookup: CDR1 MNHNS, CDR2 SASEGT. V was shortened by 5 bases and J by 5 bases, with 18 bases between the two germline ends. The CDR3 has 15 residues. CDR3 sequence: CASSPPSTAGTEAFF. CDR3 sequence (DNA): TGTGCCAGCAGTCCCCCCTCGACAGCGGGAACTGAAGCTTTCTTT.